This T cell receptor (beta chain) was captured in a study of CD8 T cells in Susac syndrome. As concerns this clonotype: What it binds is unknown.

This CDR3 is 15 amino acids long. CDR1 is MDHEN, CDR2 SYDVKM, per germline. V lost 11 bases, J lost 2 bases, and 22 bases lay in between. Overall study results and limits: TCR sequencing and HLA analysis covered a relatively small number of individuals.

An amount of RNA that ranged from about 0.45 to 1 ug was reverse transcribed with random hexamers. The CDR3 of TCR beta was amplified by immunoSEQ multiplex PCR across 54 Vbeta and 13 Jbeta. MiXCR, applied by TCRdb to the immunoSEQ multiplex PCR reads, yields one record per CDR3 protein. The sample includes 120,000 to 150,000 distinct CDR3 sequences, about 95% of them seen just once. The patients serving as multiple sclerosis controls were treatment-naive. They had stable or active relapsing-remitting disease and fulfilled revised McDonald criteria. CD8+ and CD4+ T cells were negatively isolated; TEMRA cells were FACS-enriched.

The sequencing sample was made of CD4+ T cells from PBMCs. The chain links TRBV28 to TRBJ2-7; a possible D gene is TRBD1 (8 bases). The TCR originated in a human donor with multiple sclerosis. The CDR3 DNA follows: TGTGCCGCGGGGGAGGACAGGGACCTTACCTACGAGCAGTACTTC. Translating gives CAAGEDRDLTYEQYF.